Following are 10 T cell receptor beta chains from one sample sequenced in a study of CD8+CD57+ T cells in acquired aplastic anemia listed by TCRdb under 2018. Expansion of CD8+CD57+ cells had been shown by flow cytometry in the patients chosen for sequencing. The instrument was an Illumina HiSeq 2000. Profiling of TCR beta VDJ combinations and CDR3 sequences used genomic DNA as the template. In-frame beta chains were kept once TCRdb had trimmed the public reads at Q25 with fastp and called clones with MiXCR. Each entry is one CDR3 protein sequence, shown with its most common DNA and genes. The sample data list around 170,000 distinct CDR3 sequences, and around 47% of these were observed just once. About 8.8% of the sample is in the top ten clones. The sequencing input was sorted CD4+, CD8+, or CD8+CD57+ T cells (not recorded which) from PBMCs. These receptors were collected from a human donor with aplastic anemia.

The V and J genes are TRBV10-3 and TRBJ1-5; D is uncertain. CDR3 length equals 12 residues. Germline CDR1 is ENHRY and CDR2 is SYGVKD. Trimming cost V 0 bases and J 8 bases, with 5 bases left between them. CDR3 in DNA: TGTGCCATCAGTGAGTCGACTGAGCCCCAGCATTTT. This sequence encodes CAISESTEPQHF.

The chain has TRBV19 and TRBJ2-3; TRBD1 aligns across 8 bases. Germline V gene sequence: CDR1 LNHDA, CDR2 SQIVND (reference sequence). The CDR3 is 15 residues long. V was clipped by 6 bases and J by 7 bases; unmatched bases: 12. The CDR3: CASSPPVRGRNTQYF. The CDR3 DNA is TGTGCCAGTAGCCCCCCCGTCAGGGGGCGAAATACGCAGTATTTT.

The chain has TRBV15 and TRBJ1-2, with D maybe TRBD1 (5 bases). The CDR3 has 14 amino acids. CDR1 and CDR2 from the germline V gene are LNHNV and YYDKDF (reference sequence). The ends were cut back, 0 bases at V and 4 bases at J, with 9 bases in the middle. CDR3 sequence: CATSRELGPYGYTF. CDR3 in DNA: TGTGCCACCAGCAGAGAGCTGGGACCCTATGGCTACACCTTC.

The CDR3, as DNA: TGTGCCAGTAGTATACAGGGATACAATTCACCCCTCCACTTT. This encodes CASSIQGYNSPLHF. The chain couples TRBV19 to TRBJ1-6, with a weak D call TRBD1 (5 bases). The CDR3 is 14 residues long. CDR1 LNHDA and CDR2 SQIVND come from the germline V gene (reference sequence). Trimming removed 2 bases at V and 7 bases at J, with 9 bases between.

This clonotype occurred many times. The chain couples TRBV11-3 to TRBJ2-3, with D unresolved. The V end was cut by 3 bases, the J end by 4 bases, with 8 bases between. Germline assignment: CDR1 SGHNT and CDR2 YENEEA. This CDR3 has 13 amino acids. The CDR3 sequence is CASSFSLADTQYF. The DNA of the CDR3 is TGTGCCAGCAGCTTCTCCCTAGCAGATACGCAGTATTTT.

Notes on this clonotype: Here the CDR3 omits its conserved ending phenylalanine or tryptophan, so a read error is the likely source. The chain joins TRBV28 to TRBJ1-4; no definite D call. CDR1 is MDHEN, CDR2 SYDVKM, per germline. CDR3 length equals 13 residues. Trimming cost V 5 bases and J 5 bases, with 9 bases left between them. The CDR3 is CASSTRPNEKLFS. CDR3 nucleotide sequence: TGTGCCAGCAGTACCAGACCCAATGAAAAACTGTTTTCT.

In this sample, this clonotype turned up many times. The V and J genes are TRBV9 and TRBJ1-2, with a weak D call TRBD1 (5 bases). V lost 3 bases, J lost 10 bases, and 16 bases lay in between. The germline CDR1 and CDR2 sequences are SGDLS and YYNGEE. The CDR3 is 13 amino acids. CDR3 region: CASSDSGKPSYTF. CDR3 nucleotides: TGTGCCAGCAGCGACTCAGGGAAGCCTTCCTACACCTTC.

The chain recombines TRBV7-3 with TRBJ2-5; D call uncertain. The CDR3 contains 14 residues. CDR1 is SGHTA, CDR2 FQGTGA, per germline. Trimming took 6 bases from V and 4 from J, leaving 15 bases between them. The CDR3 spells CASSPNGRTETQYF. CDR3 DNA: TGTGCCAGCAGTCCGAATGGTCGGACAGAGACCCAGTACTTC.

The chain employs TRBV10-3 and TRBJ1-4; D gene ambiguous. The germline CDR1 and CDR2 sequences are ENHRY and SYGVKD. V was cut by 3 bases and J by 7 bases, with 12 bases left in between. The CDR3 has 14 residues. The CDR3 region is CAISDSEEGEKLFF. CDR3 nucleotide sequence: TGTGCCATCAGTGACTCGGAAGAGGGTGAAAAACTGTTTTTT.

With respect to this clonotype: A much larger clone lies one base from this, so it may be a read error. The chain recombines TRBV9 with TRBJ1-5; D remains unclear. The length of the CDR3 is 13 residues. V was shortened by 3 bases and J by 12 bases, with 16 bases between the two germline ends. Germline values: CDR1 SGDLS, CDR2 YYNGEE. CDR3 coding DNA: TGTGCCAGCAGCGAGGACCCCCGAGAGCTCCAGCATTTT. Amino acids: CASSEDPRELQHF.